A selection of T cell receptor beta chains follows, all from one sample in a study of T-cell reconstitution after alpha-beta-depleted transplantation in children. TCRdb re-analysed the PCR reads in MiXCR, keeping a single row per CDR3 protein. In the table there are 330,000 or so distinct CDR3 sequences, under 13% of which are singletons. The sequencing used PBMCs from the stem cell graft donor, collected from the stem cell graft. The receptors were sampled from a human donor who donated a stem cell graft to a child with acute lymphoblastic leukemia. The CDR3 runs from the conserved cysteine through the conserved F or W. Fields, in order: clone size, V gene, J gene, D gene, CDR3 DNA, CDR3 protein. A D gene is named only where the DNA matches it firmly. Expanded clones get a size class; other rows say once, few or many, or leave the size out.

NA,TRBV15,TRBJ2-1,NA,TGTGCCACCAGCAGAGGAAGACAGCTAGGGGGTTACAATGAGCAGTTCTTC,CATSRGRQLGGYNEQFF
many,TRBV15,TRBJ2-7,NA,TGTGCCACCAGCTCCCGGGACCCTAAATGCGAGCAGTACTTC,CATSSRDPKCEQYF
many,TRBV7-8,TRBJ1-1,TRBD1,TGTGCCAGCAGCTTAGAGACAGGGGCCGGGGGTGAAGCTTTCTTT,CASSLETGAGGEAFF
few,TRBV12-3/TRBV12-4,TRBJ2-1,NA,TGTGCCAGCAGTTTCGGAGCAGAGAAGTACAATGAGCAGTTCTTC,CASSFGAEKYNEQFF
few,TRBV7-2,TRBJ2-1,NA,TGTGCCAGCAGCTTAATGTACAATGAGCAGTTCTTC,CASSLMYNEQFF
NA,TRBV7-3,TRBJ2-1,NA,TGTGCCAGCAGCCTCTCAACAGGGCACTACTACAATGAGCAGTTCTTC,CASSLSTGHYYNEQFF
few,TRBV28,TRBJ1-5,NA,TGTGCCAGCACCGCGGGGGCTAGCAATCAGCCCCAGCATTTT,CASTAGASNQPQHF
many,TRBV5-6,TRBJ2-7,NA,TGTGCCAGCAGCTTGAGTGGGCGGGAGCAGTACTTC,CASSLSGREQYF
NA,TRBV4-1,TRBJ2-1,NA,TGCGCCAGCAGCCAGCCCTCCGGACCAGCGGTGAATGAGCAGTTCTTC,CASSQPSGPAVNEQFF
NA,TRBV7-9,TRBJ2-7,NA,TGTGCCAGCAGCCGACTGGGATCCTCCGAGCAGTACTTC,CASSRLGSSEQYF
many,TRBV27,TRBJ1-6,NA,TGTGCCAGCAGTTACGGAGGGGGGAATTCACCCCTCCACTTT,CASSYGGGNSPLHF
few,TRBV21-1,TRBJ2-1,NA,TGTGCCAGCAGCAAACGCCCCCGGGGCGGGAACTACAATGAGCAGTTCTTC,CASSKRPRGGNYNEQFF
NA,TRBV5-1,TRBJ1-4,NA,TGCGCCAGCGGCGCCGGACCTAATGAAAAACTGTTTTTT,CASGAGPNEKLFF
few,TRBV7-7,TRBJ2-2,NA,TGTGCTAGCAAAATACAGGGGGAGCTGTTTTTT,CASKIQGELFF
NA,TRBV25-1,TRBJ2-7,NA,TGTGCCAGCACGGGGGATTCAGACGAGCAGTACTTC,CASTGDSDEQYF
few,TRBV4-1,TRBJ2-2,TRBD2,TGCGCCAGCAGCCAAGGACTAGCCCCTCCCGGGGAGCTGTTTTTT,CASSQGLAPPGELFF
NA,TRBV15,TRBJ2-7,NA,TGTGCCACCAGCAGAAGGGGGTCGTGGTACGAGCAGTACTTC,CATSRRGSWYEQYF
NA,TRBV3-1,TRBJ2-5,NA,TGTGCCAGCAGCCAAGAGTGTAACTTACAAGAGACCCAGTACTTC,CASSQECNLQETQYF
NA,TRBV4-1,TRBJ2-7,TRBD2,TGCGCCAGCAGCCAAGATCGGGAGGCTTACTACGAGCAGTACTTC,CASSQDREAYYEQYF
NA,TRBV10-3,TRBJ2-2,NA,TGTGCCATCAACGCCTTTAGCGGAGCAAACACCGGGGAGCTGTTTTTT,CAINAFSGANTGELFF
few,TRBV9,TRBJ2-7,TRBD2,TGTGCCAGCAGCGTAGTCGGTAGCGGGAGCTACGAGCAGTACTTC,CASSVVGSGSYEQYF
few,TRBV24-1,TRBJ2-3,NA,TGTGCCACCAGTGATTCCTTCACAGATACGCAGTATTTT,CATSDSFTDTQYF
NA,TRBV11-2,TRBJ2-1,TRBD2,TGTGCCAGCAGCGGGCCGGGACTAGCGGGAGGGTGGAGGACCTACAATGAGCAGTTCTTC,CASSGPGLAGGWRTYNEQFF
few,TRBV4-3,TRBJ1-2,TRBD1,TGCGCCAGCAGCCGGGACAGCCTCTATGGCTACACCTTC,CASSRDSLYGYTF
NA,TRBV7-7,TRBJ2-1,NA,TGTGCTAGCAGCTTACGGGCCAGGGGTAACCACAATGAGCAGTTCTTC,CASSLRARGNHNEQFF
few,TRBV7-2,TRBJ1-3,NA,TGTGCCAGCAGCTCGGACATCGTTCACTCTGGAAACACCATATATTTT,CASSSDIVHSGNTIYF
few,TRBV5-6,TRBJ2-4,NA,TGTGCCAGCAGCTTACGGCAGGGAGCCAAAAACATTCAGTACTTC,CASSLRQGAKNIQYF
few,TRBV2,TRBJ2-7,TRBD2,TGTGCCACCACGATTGGACTAGCGGGAGAAATCTACACCTACGAGCAGTACTTC,CATTIGLAGEIYTYEQYF